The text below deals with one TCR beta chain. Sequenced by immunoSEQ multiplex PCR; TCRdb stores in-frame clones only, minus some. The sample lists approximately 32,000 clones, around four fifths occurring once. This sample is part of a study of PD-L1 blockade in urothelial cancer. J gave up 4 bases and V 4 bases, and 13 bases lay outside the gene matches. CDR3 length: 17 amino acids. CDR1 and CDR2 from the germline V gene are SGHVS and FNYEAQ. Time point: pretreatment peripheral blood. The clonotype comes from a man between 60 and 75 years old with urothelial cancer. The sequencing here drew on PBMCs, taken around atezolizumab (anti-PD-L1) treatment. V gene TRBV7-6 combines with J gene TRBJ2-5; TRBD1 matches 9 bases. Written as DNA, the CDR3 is TGTGCCAGCAGCTCACAATACCTTGGGACAGGGAGAGAGACCCAGTACTTC. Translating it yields CASSSQYLGTGRETQYF. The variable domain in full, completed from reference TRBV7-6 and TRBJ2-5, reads GAGVSQSPRYKVTKRGQDVALRCDPISGHVSLYWYRQALGQGPEFLTYFNYEAQQDKSGLPNDRFSAERPEGSISTLTIQRTEQRDSAMYRCASSSQYLGTGRETQYFGPGTRLLVL.